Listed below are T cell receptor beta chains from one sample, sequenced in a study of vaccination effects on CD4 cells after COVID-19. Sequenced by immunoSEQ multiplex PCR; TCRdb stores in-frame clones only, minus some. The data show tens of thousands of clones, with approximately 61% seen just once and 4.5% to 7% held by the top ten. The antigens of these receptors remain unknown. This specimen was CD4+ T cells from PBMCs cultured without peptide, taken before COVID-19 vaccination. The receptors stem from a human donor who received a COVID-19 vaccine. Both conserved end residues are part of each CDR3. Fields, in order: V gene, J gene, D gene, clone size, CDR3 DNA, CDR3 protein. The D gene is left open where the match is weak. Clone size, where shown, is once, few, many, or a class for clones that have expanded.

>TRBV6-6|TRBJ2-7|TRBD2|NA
TGTGCCAGCAGCCGAACCTTTAGCGGGGCGCCCTACGAGCAGTACTTC
CASSRTFSGAPYEQYF
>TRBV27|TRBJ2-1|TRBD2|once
TGTGCCAGCAGTACCGGGACTAGCGGGAGCTCCTACAATGAGCAGTTCTTC
CASSTGTSGSSYNEQFF
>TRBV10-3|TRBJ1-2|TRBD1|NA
TGTGCCATCAGTGAGTCGGAGGGGACAGGGAATGGCTACACCTTC
CAISESEGTGNGYTF
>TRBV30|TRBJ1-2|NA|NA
TGTGCCTGGAGTGTTCCTGGGACCGGCTATGGCTACACCTTC
CAWSVPGTGYGYTF
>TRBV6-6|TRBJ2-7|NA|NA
TGTGCCAGCAGTTCTAGGGAGTACGAGCAGTACTTC
CASSSREYEQYF
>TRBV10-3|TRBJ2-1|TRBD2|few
TGTGCCATCAGAGCGGCTAGCGGGAGTCACGGGGATGAGCAGTTCTTC
CAIRAASGSHGDEQFF
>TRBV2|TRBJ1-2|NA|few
TGTGCCAGCAGTGAAGCGAAGAGGTTGGATGGCTACACCTTC
CASSEAKRLDGYTF
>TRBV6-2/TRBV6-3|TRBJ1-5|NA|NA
TGTGCCAGCAGTTACGGGGGAGGGGCCCAGCATTTT
CASSYGGGAQHF
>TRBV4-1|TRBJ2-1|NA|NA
TGCGCCAGCAGCCAAGTGGGTGGACTCCCTGACAATGAGCAGTTCTTC
CASSQVGGLPDNEQFF
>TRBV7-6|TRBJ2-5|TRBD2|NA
TGTGCCAGCAGCCCGACTAGCGGGGCCCGGGGGGAGACCCAGTACTTC
CASSPTSGARGETQYF
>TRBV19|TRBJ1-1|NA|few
TGTGCCAGTAAGGGGAGAGGTAACACTGAAGCTTTCTTT
CASKGRGNTEAFF
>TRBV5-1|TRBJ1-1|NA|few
TGCGCCAGCAGCTTGGAGACTCCCAACACTGAAGCTTTCTTT
CASSLETPNTEAFF
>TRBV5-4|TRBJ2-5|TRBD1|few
TGTGCCAGCAGCTTGGGGGACAGGGGAACACAAGAGACCCAGTACTTC
CASSLGDRGTQETQYF
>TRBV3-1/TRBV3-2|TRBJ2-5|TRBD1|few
TGTGCCAGCAGCCAAGCGGACAGGAAAGAGACCCAGTACTTC
CASSQADRKETQYF
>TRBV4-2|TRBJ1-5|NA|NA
TGTGCCAGCAGCCAAGAACAGGGCGGAAGCAATCAGCCCCAGCATTTT
CASSQEQGGSNQPQHF
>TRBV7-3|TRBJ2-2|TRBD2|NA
TGTGCCAGCAGCACTATAGGACTACTAGCGGGGGGGCCCAACACCGGGGAGCTGTTTTTT
CASSTIGLLAGGPNTGELFF
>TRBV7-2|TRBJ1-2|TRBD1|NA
TGTGCCAGCAGCTCGGACAGGGGGCCCTATGGCTACACCTTC
CASSSDRGPYGYTF
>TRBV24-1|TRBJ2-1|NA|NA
TGTGCCACCAGTCGAGGGGCGGGTTACAATGAGCAGTTCTTC
CATSRGAGYNEQFF
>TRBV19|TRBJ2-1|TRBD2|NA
TGTGCCAGTAGTCTAACTAGCGGGAGGGCCTACAATGAGCAGTTCTTC
CASSLTSGRAYNEQFF
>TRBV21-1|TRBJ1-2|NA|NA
TGTGCCAGCAGCAAAGGGGACCGCTGCTATGGCTACACCTTC
CASSKGDRCYGYTF
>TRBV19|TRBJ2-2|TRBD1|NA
TGTGCCAGTAGTATAGTTAGGGGGCGTACCGGGGAGCTGTTTTTT
CASSIVRGRTGELFF
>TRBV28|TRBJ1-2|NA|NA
TGTGCCAGCAGTTCCCAGGGGAGCCTGGGCGGCTACACCTTC
CASSSQGSLGGYTF
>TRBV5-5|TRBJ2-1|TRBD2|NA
TGTGCCAGCAGCTTTCCGACTAGCGGGACTAACAATGAGCAGTTCTTC
CASSFPTSGTNNEQFF
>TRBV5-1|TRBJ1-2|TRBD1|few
TGCGCCAGCAGCTCGACAGGGTTACGTGGCTACACCTTC
CASSSTGLRGYTF
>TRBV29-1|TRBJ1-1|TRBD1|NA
TGCAGCGCTTCCGGGACAGGGGGCCCAGCTTTCTTT
CSASGTGGPAFF
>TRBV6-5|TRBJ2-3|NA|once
TGTGCCAGCACCCGGACCAGGGTATCAGATACGCAGTATTTT
CASTRTRVSDTQYF
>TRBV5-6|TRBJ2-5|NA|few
TGTGCCAGCAGCTTGGTTTTAGCACAGATTCAAGAGACCCAGTACTTC
CASSLVLAQIQETQYF
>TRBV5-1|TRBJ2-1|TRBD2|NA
TGCGCCAGCAGCTTTGGCGGGGGATACAATGAGCAGTTCTTC
CASSFGGGYNEQFF
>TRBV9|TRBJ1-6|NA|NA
TGTGCCAGCAGCGTAGCTGAGCGGTATAATTCACCCCTCCACTTT
CASSVAERYNSPLHF
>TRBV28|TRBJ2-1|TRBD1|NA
TGTGCCAGCAGAGTGGGGGGGACAGGGTCGAATGAGCAGTTCTTC
CASRVGGTGSNEQFF
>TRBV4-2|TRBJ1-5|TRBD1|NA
TGTGCCAGCAGCCAAGCCCCAGGGGGACACAATCAGCCCCAGCATTTT
CASSQAPGGHNQPQHF
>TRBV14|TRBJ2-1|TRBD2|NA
TGTGCCAGCAGCCAAGATGGACTAGCGATCGATGAGCAGTTCTTC
CASSQDGLAIDEQFF
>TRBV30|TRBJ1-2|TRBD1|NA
TGTGCCTGGACGGGACAGGGGGCACGGTATGGCTACACCTTC
CAWTGQGARYGYTF
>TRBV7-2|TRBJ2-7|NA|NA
TGTGCCAGCAGCTTAAGTCAAGGGCCAGGGGAGCAGTACTTC
CASSLSQGPGEQYF
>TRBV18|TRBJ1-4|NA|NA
TGTGCCAGCTCACCAGGGGCCACTAATGAAAAACTGTTTTTT
CASSPGATNEKLFF
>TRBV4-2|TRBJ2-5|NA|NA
TGTGCCAGCAGCCAAGACTGGTGGAGGGCCCAAGAGACCCAGTACTTC
CASSQDWWRAQETQYF
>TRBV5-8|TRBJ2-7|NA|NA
TGTGCCAGCAGCACTAGAAGCCAGGAGCAGTACTTC
CASSTRSQEQYF
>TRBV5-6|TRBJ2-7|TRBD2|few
TGTGCCAGCAGCTTAGCGGGGGACCCCTCCTACGAGCAGTACTTC
CASSLAGDPSYEQYF
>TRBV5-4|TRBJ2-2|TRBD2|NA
TGTGCCAGCAGTTCTACTAGCGGGGCTAACACCGGGGAGCTGTTTTTT
CASSSTSGANTGELFF
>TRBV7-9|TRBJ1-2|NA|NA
TGTGCCAGCAGCCCGATGGGCAGGGAGCATGGCTACACCTTC
CASSPMGREHGYTF
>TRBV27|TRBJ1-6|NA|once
TGTGCCAGCAGTTGGTCCTATAATTCACCCCTCCACTTT
CASSWSYNSPLHF
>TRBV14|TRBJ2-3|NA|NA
TGTGCCAGCAGCCAAGACGCCTTTTTTAGCCCAACAGATACGCAGTATTTT
CASSQDAFFSPTDTQYF
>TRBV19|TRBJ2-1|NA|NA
TGTGCCAGTAGTACGCAGGGTGCCTCCTACAATGAGCAGTTCTTC
CASSTQGASYNEQFF
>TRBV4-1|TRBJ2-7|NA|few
TGCGCCAGCAGCCCCCCAACTCCAACCTACGAGCAGTACTTC
CASSPPTPTYEQYF
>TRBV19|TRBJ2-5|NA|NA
TGTGCCAGTAGATACAGCCCCCAGGAGACCCAGTACTTC
CASRYSPQETQYF
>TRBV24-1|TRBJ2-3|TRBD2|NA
TGTGCCACCAGTGACACTAGCGGGAGAGCGGATACGCAGTATTTT
CATSDTSGRADTQYF
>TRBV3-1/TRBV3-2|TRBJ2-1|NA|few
TGTGCCAGCAGCCAAGATGGAAAGGGACCAGAGCAGTTCTTC
CASSQDGKGPEQFF
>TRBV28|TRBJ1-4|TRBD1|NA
TGTGCCAGCAGTCTCCGGGGTGCTTCAGGGGGCGCATCCCTGAAACTGTTTTTT
CASSLRGASGGASLKLFF
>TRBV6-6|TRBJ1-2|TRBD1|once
TGTGCCAGCAGCTGGGACAGCCAGAACTATGGCTACACCTTC
CASSWDSQNYGYTF